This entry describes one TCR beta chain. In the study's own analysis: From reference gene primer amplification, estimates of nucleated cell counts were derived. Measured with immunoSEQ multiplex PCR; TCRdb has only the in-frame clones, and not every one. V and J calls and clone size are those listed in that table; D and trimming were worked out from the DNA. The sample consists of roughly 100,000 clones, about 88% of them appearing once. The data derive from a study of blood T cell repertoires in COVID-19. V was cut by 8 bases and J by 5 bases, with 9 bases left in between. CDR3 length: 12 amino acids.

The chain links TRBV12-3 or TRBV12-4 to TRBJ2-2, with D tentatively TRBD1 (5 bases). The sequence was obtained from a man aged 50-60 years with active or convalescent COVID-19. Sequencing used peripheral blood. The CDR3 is CASGRDTGELFF. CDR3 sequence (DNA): TGTGCCAGCGGCAGGGATACCGGGGAGCTGTTTTTT.